Shown below are 30 T cell receptor beta chains from a single sample sequenced in a study of blood T cells in healthy people across ages (dated by TCRdb to 2014 to 2015). Libraries were constructed by 5' RACE. The instrument given in TCRdb is Illumina HiSeq 2500. A second about 6 to 11 cycle PCR used a sample-barcoded 5' primer and a J-beta primer mix. TCRdb ran its own pipeline on the public reads, namely fastp trimming at Q25 and MiXCR clone calling, and kept in-frame beta chains. Each CDR3 protein appears once, grouped with its most common genes and DNA. The sample table holds roughly 500,000 distinct CDR3 sequences, of which more than 20% were seen once. Roughly 10% of the sample is in the top ten clones. These data were likewise used in another study, on T cells of mothers and their children.

The sequencing input was blood. These receptors originate from a boy between 10 and 17 years old in good health.

This chain connects TRBV28 to TRBJ2-7; the D gene is possibly TRBD2 (6 bases). Trimming left V 6 bases short and J 3 bases short, with 24 bases between. CDR1 and CDR2 (germline): MDHEN, SYDVKM. CDR3 size: 17 residues. In DNA form, the CDR3 reads TGTGCCAGCAGCCCTCGGCGGGGAACCGGGACTTTCTACGAGCAGTACTTC. The encoded protein is CASSPRRGTGTFYEQYF.

The chain uses TRBV25-1 and TRBJ1-3; no clear D. V dropped 2 bases and J dropped 1 base, with 3 bases sitting between them. CDR3 size: 13 residues. Per the germline V gene, CDR1 is MGHDK and CDR2 is SYGVNS. CDR3 loop: CASSEPSGNTIYF. The CDR3 region has the DNA TGTGCCAGCAGTGAACCTTCTGGAAACACCATATATTTT.

This clonotype came up a few times. This chain uses TRBV3-1 with TRBJ2-3, with 7 bases identical to TRBD2. With V trimmed by 4 bases and J by 5 bases, 15 bases remained unmatched. The CDR3 totals 17 residues. The germline V gene encodes CDR1 LGHDT and CDR2 YNNKEL (reference sequence). The CDR3 spells CASSPWEGGSPRDTQYF. DNA of the CDR3: TGTGCCAGCAGCCCATGGGAGGGAGGCTCCCCTCGAGATACGCAGTATTTT.

The chain employs TRBV11-1 and TRBJ2-3; D may be TRBD1 or TRBD2 (6 bases each). CDR1 and CDR2 from the germline V gene are SGHAT and FQDESV (reference sequence). The length of the CDR3 is 21 residues. Trimming shortened V by 1 base and J by 5 bases, and 31 bases separated the two germline ends. The CDR3 here is CASSLEVTGAYQPKSGDTQYF. CDR3 DNA: TGTGCCAGCAGCTTAGAAGTCACGGGGGCGTATCAGCCCAAGTCCGGAGATACGCAGTATTTT.

CDR3 nucleotides: TGTGCCAGCAGCCAAGGGCCGCAGAGTTATGGCTACACCTTC. It encodes CASSQGPQSYGYTF. The chain has TRBV12-3 or TRBV12-4 and TRBJ1-2; D is unresolved. The germline V and J ends were trimmed by 6 bases and 5 bases, with 16 bases remaining between them. The CDR3 length is 14 residues.

V gene TRBV19 combines with J gene TRBJ2-7; D is ambiguous. The CDR3 has 15 amino acids. The ends were cut back, 4 bases at V and 3 bases at J, with 16 bases in the middle. CDR1 LNHDA and CDR2 SQIVND come from the germline V gene (reference sequence). CDR3: CASSTTTDPSYEQYF. The CDR3 bases are TGTGCCAGTAGTACCACCACAGACCCAAGCTACGAGCAGTACTTC.

The genes are TRBV6-1 and TRBJ1-1; D is uncertain. Germline V gives CDR1 MNHNS, CDR2 SASEGT. CDR3 length equals 13 residues. Trimming removed 2 bases from V and 0 bases from J, with 4 bases in between. CDR3 region: CASSELVNTEAFF. The DNA for the CDR3 is TGTGCCAGCAGTGAATTAGTGAACACTGAAGCTTTCTTT.

The chain carries TRBV12-3 or TRBV12-4 and TRBJ1-5; D may be TRBD1 (5 bases). CDR3 length equals 12 residues. Trimming stripped 3 bases from V and 9 bases from J, with 9 bases between. The chain's CDR3 is CASSLGGLPQHF. DNA for the CDR3: TGTGCCAGCAGTTTGGGGGGGTTGCCCCAGCATTTT.

The rearrangement links TRBV20-1 to TRBJ2-5, with D maybe TRBD2 (7 bases). The J call is in doubt because the DNA end fits TRBJ2-7 better. Per the germline V gene, CDR1 is DFQATT and CDR2 is SNEGSKA (reference sequence). This CDR3 has 13 residues. The CDR3 sequence is CSASSGGRFEQYF. The CDR3 coding sequence is TGCAGTGCTAGTTCGGGGGGCAGGTTCGAGCAGTACTTC.

V gene TRBV12-3 or TRBV12-4 combines with J gene TRBJ2-2, with D perhaps matching TRBD1 (5 bases). The CDR3 is 18 amino acids. V shed 8 bases and J shed 0 bases, with 22 bases lying between them. The CDR3 reads CASLTLHRQIANTGELFF. The CDR3 DNA reads TGTGCCAGCCTGACCCTCCACAGGCAAATCGCGAACACCGGGGAGCTGTTTTTT.

This clonotype was counted a few times. The chain employs TRBV7-8 and TRBJ2-5; 8 bases agree with TRBD1. The ends lost 0 bases at V and 3 bases at J; junction bases unmatched: 3. In germline, CDR1 is SGHVS, CDR2 FQNEAQ. The CDR3 is 15 residues long. CDR3 coding DNA: TGTGCCAGCAGCTTAGCGGGACAGGAGGAAGAGACCCAGTACTTC. The encoded protein is CASSLAGQEEETQYF. The entire variable domain, with the rest obtained from reference TRBV7-8 and TRBJ2-5, is as follows: GAGVSQSPRYKVAKRGQDVALRCDPISGHVSLFWYQQALGQGPEFLTYFQNEAQLDKSGLPSDRFFAERPEGSVSTLKIQRTQQEDSAVYLCASSLAGQEEETQYFGPGTRLLVL.

For this clonotype: An end of the junction differs from the germline gene, which may be a read error. V is TRBV7-7 and J is TRBJ2-5; D might be TRBD1 (6 bases). CDR1 and CDR2 from the germline V gene are SSHAT and FNYEAQ (reference sequence). This CDR3 comprises 11 residues. The CDR3 nucleotides read TGTGCCAGCAGCCGGGACACTTATTTGGACTTC. Its translation: CASSRDTYLDF.

The chain couples TRBV4-3 to TRBJ2-5, with no clear D. This CDR3 is 14 amino acids long. Trimming shortened V by 0 bases and J by 1 base, and 6 bases separated the two germline ends. The germline V gene has CDR1 LGHNA and CDR2 YSLEER. This chain's CDR3 is CASSQDQSQETQYF. Written as DNA, the CDR3 is TGCGCCAGCAGCCAAGATCAGAGCCAAGAGACCCAGTACTTC.

This clonotype was seen a handful of times. The rearrangement uses TRBV6-2 or TRBV6-3 and TRBJ1-2; 7 bases align to TRBD1. This CDR3 has 16 residues. V trimming: 8 bases; J trimming: 2 bases; junction bases outside the gene matches: 14. Germline V gene sequence: CDR1 MNHEY, CDR2 SVGEGT. In DNA, the CDR3 is TGTGCCAGCGGACCGACCGGGACAGCTTCAAACTATGGCTACACCTTC. Residues: CASGPTGTASNYGYTF.

This clonotype was detected only a few times. The chain employs TRBV4-2 and TRBJ1-4; 9 bases map to TRBD1. Germline lookup yields CDR1 LGHNA and CDR2 YNFKEQ. The CDR3 totals 15 residues. V lost 3 bases and J lost 6; bases outside the gene matches: 5. The CDR3 here is CASSQGTGSDEKLFF. The CDR3 nucleotides are TGTGCCAGCAGCCAGGGGACAGGGTCCGATGAAAAACTGTTTTTT.

For this clonotype: At one end, the junction sequence differs from germline, possibly due to a read error. The chain has TRBV7-6 and TRBJ1-5, with D perhaps matching TRBD1 (6 bases). Germline V gene lookup returns CDR1 SGHVS and CDR2 FNYEAQ. The CDR3 runs to 16 residues. DNA of the CDR3: TGTGCCAGCAGCCCCCAGACAGGTGATAGCAATCAGCCCCTGCATTTT. Translation: CASSPQTGDSNQPLHF.

The genes are TRBV4-1 and TRBJ1-5, with D perhaps matching TRBD1 (5 bases). Per the germline V gene, CDR1 is MGHRA and CDR2 is YSYEKL. The CDR3 is made up of 18 amino acids. The V end lost 2 bases, the J end lost 4 bases, and 21 bases lay between the germline ends. The DNA for the CDR3 is TGCGCCAGCAGCCAAAGGGGCGGCTTGGATAACTCTAATCAGCCCCAGCATTTT. Protein: CASSQRGGLDNSNQPQHF.

Remarks on this clonotype: No conserved phenylalanine or tryptophan is present at the end of the CDR3, so a read error is the likely explanation. The J gene is TRBJ1-1, the V gene TRBV6-5; D is undetermined. Germline CDR1 and CDR2: MNHEY and SVGAGI. The V gene lost 4 bases and the J gene lost 5 bases, with 14 bases spanning the gap. This CDR3 has 14 amino acids. In DNA form, the CDR3 reads TGTGCCAGCAGTTTATCACAAACGGGGACTGAAGCTTTCTCT. Translated, it gives CASSLSQTGTEAFS.

The rearrangement uses TRBV2 and TRBJ2-7, with D possibly TRBD1 on 5 matching bases. From germline, CDR1 is SNHLY and CDR2 FYNNEI. CDR3 length equals 13 residues. Trimming cost V 8 bases and J 1 base, with 12 bases left between them. The DNA of the CDR3 is TGTGCCAGCCGACAGCGTACTTCCTACGAGCAGTACTTC. Translated, it gives CASRQRTSYEQYF.

The rearrangement uses TRBV2 and TRBJ2-5; D is unresolved. The J call may be faulty, since TRBJ2-1 better matches the DNA end. This CDR3 is 11 amino acids long. Germline V lookup: CDR1 SNHLY, CDR2 FYNNEI. Here the CDR3 DNA reads TGTGCCAGCGTTGGGTTTACTGAGCAGTTCTTC. Amino acid sequence: CASVGFTEQFF.

J is TRBJ1-1 and V is TRBV9; 7 bases align to TRBD1. Germline assignment: CDR1 SGDLS and CDR2 YYNGEE. V lost 3 bases, J lost 6 bases, and 8 bases stayed unmatched. The CDR3 extends over 14 amino acids. The CDR3 region is CASSGRQGKAEAFF. The CDR3 bases are TGTGCCAGCAGCGGTCGACAGGGCAAGGCTGAAGCTTTCTTT.

This clonotype has more than one count but fewer than ten. The gene calls are TRBV7-2 and TRBJ2-5; unclear D gene. CDR1 is SGHTA and CDR2 is FQGNSA in the germline V gene. V was shortened by 5 bases and J by 4 bases, with 11 bases between the two germline ends. The CDR3 has 13 amino acids. CDR3 nucleotide sequence: TGTGCCAGCAGCGTAGAGCCTACAGAGACCCAGTACTTC. Its protein is CASSVEPTETQYF.

This clonotype was seen a handful of times. This chain links TRBV12-3 or TRBV12-4 with TRBJ2-7; D not resolved. Trimming removed 4 bases at V and 4 bases at J, with 8 bases between. The CDR3 has 12 residues. CDR3 protein: CASSWNGYEQYF. Here the CDR3 DNA reads TGTGCCAGCAGTTGGAACGGATACGAGCAGTACTTC.

This clonotype has a handful of counts. The chain links TRBV10-3 to TRBJ2-7; D is perhaps TRBD1 (6 bases). Trimming removed 6 bases at V and 5 bases at J, with 14 bases between. Germline V gives CDR1 ENHRY, CDR2 SYGVKD. This CDR3 region has 13 residues. The CDR3 sequence is CAISGFGGHEQYF. The CDR3 DNA reads as TGTGCCATCAGCGGATTTGGGGGCCACGAGCAGTACTTC.

This clonotype has only a few counts. The chain employs TRBV27 and TRBJ1-4, with unresolved D. This CDR3 contains 13 residues. Germline-derived CDR1 and CDR2 are MNHEY and SMNVEV (reference sequence). V was shortened by 5 bases and J by 0 bases, with 4 bases between the two germline ends. In nucleotides, the CDR3 is TGTGCCAGCAGTGACACAACTAATGAAAAACTGTTTTTT. Residues: CASSDTTNEKLFF.

J is TRBJ2-5 and V is TRBV5-1; 7 nucleotides line up with TRBD1. The germline CDR1 and CDR2 sequences are SGHRS and YFSETQ. This CDR3 has 13 amino acids. V lost 6 bases and J lost 5; bases outside the gene matches: 7. The CDR3 DNA sequence: TGCGCCAGCAACAGGGGTAATGGTGAGACCCAGTACTTC. It yields the protein CASNRGNGETQYF.

This clonotype was detected a few times. The chain is built from TRBV9 and TRBJ2-1; no reliable D call. The germline CDR1 and CDR2 sequences are SGDLS and YYNGEE. This CDR3 has 15 residues. With 4 bases removed from V and 0 bases from J, the gap between germline ends came to 11 bases. The CDR3 protein is CASSSDPSSYNEQFF. CDR3 coding DNA: TGTGCCAGCAGCTCGGACCCGAGCTCCTACAATGAGCAGTTCTTC.

This clonotype was counted between two and nine times. An end of the junction differs from the germline gene, which may be a read error. The chain links TRBV15 to TRBJ2-7; D is uncertain. The CDR3 is 15 amino acids. Germline V gene sequence: CDR1 LNHNV, CDR2 YYDKDF (reference sequence). The CDR3 loop is CAASSSILGNYEQYF. The CDR3 nucleotides are TGTGCCGCCAGCAGTTCAATCTTGGGGAACTACGAGCAGTACTTC.

This sequence joins TRBV10-3 and TRBJ2-5, with TRBD1 matching over 9 bases. With the DNA end fitting TRBJ2-7 better, the J assignment may be wrong. Germline-derived CDR1 and CDR2 are ENHRY and SYGVKD. The CDR3 consists of 15 residues. The CDR3 bases are TGTGCCATCAGGGACTCGGACAGGGGTACCTACGAGCAGTACTTC. Protein sequence: CAIRDSDRGTYEQYF.

This clonotype was seen more than once but under ten times. The chain is built from TRBV7-2 and TRBJ2-7; no clear D gene. There are 14 residues in the CDR3. V was clipped by 5 bases and J by 7 bases, with 18 bases between them. Per germline, CDR1 SGHTA and CDR2 FQGNSA. In nucleotides, the CDR3 is TGTGCCAGCAGCAGCACCATCGGGCGCGGAGAGCAGTACTTC. This sequence encodes CASSSTIGRGEQYF.